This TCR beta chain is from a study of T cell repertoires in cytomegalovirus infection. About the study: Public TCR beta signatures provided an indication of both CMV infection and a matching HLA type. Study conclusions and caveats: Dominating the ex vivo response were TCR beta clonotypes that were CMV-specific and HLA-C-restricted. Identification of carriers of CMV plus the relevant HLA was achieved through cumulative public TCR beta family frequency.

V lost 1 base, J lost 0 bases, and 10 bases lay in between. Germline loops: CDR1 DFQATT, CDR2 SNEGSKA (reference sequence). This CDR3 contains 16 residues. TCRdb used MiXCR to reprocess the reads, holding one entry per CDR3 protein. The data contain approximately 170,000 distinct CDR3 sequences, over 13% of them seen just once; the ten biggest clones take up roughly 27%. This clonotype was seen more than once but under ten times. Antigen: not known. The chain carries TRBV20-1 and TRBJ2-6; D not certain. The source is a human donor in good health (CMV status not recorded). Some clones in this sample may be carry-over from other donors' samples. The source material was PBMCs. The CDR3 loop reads CSARVVQTSGANVLTF. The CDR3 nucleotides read TGCAGTGCTAGAGTAGTCCAAACCTCTGGGGCCAACGTCCTGACTTTC.